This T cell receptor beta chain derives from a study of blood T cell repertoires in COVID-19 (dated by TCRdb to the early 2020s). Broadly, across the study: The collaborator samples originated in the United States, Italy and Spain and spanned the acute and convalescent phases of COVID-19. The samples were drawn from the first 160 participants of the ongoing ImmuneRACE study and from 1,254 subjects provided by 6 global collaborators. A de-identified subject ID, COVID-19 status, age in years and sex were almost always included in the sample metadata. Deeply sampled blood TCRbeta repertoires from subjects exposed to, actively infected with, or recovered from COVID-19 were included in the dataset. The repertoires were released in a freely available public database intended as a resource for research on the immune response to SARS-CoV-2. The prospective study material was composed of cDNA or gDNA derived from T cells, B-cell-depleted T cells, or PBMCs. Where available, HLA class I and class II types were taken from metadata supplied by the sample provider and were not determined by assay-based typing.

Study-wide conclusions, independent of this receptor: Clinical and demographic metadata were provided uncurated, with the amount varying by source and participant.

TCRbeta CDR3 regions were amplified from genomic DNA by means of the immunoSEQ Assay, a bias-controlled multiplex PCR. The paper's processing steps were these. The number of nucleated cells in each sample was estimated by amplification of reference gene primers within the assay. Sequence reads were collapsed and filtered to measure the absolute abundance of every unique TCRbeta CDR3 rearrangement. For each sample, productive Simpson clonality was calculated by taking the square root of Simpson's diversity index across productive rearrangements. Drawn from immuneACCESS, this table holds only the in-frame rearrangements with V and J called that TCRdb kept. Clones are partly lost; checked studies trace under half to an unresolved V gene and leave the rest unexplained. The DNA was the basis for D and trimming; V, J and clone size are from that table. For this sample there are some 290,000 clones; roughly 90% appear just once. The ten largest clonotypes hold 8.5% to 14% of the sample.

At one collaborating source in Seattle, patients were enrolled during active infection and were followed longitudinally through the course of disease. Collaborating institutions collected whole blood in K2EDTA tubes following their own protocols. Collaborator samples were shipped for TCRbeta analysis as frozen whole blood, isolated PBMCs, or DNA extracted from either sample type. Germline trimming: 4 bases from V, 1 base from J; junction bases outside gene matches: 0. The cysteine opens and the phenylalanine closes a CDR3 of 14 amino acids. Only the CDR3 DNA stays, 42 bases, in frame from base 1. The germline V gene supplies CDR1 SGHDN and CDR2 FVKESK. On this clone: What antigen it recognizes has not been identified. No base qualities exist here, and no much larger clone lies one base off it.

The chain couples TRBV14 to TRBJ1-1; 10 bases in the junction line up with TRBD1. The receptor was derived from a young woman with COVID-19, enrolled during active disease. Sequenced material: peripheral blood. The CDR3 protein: CASSRDRGNTEAFF. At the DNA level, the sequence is TGTGCCAGCAGCCGGGACAGGGGGAACACTGAAGCTTTCTTT.